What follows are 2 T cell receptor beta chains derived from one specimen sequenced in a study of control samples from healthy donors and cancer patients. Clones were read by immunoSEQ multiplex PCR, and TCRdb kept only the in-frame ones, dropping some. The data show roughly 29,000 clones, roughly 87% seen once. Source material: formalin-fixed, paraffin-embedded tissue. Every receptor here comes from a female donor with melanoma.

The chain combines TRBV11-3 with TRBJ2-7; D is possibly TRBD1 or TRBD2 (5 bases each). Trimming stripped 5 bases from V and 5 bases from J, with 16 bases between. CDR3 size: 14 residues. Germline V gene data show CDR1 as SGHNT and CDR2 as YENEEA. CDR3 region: CASSPAARENEQYF. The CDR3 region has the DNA TGTGCCAGCAGCCCCGCGGCCAGGGAGAACGAGCAGTACTTC. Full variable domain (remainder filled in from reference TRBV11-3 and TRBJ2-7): EAGVVQSPRYKIIEKKQPVAFWCNPISGHNTLYWYLQNLGQGPELLIRYENEEAVDDSQLPKDRFSAERLKGVDSTLKIQPAELGDSAVYLCASSPAARENEQYFGPGTRLTVT.

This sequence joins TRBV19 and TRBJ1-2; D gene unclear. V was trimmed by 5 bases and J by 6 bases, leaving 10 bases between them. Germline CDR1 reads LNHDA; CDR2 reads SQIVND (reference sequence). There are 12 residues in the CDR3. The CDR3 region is CASSARIDGYTF. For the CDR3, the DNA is TGTGCCAGTAGTGCCCGGATAGATGGCTACACCTTC.